The 32 T cell receptor beta chains below come from one sample, sequenced in a study of T-cell reconstitution after alpha-beta-depleted transplantation in children. Researchers prepared the TCRbeta library using unique molecular identifiers, the study reports. TCRdb redid the calling of the PCR reads with MiXCR, one entry per CDR3 protein. The sample lists about 250,000 distinct CDR3 sequences; roughly a quarter were seen once. Specimen: PBMCs, mostly from graft donor cells, collected 360 days after TCRalphabeta/CD19-depleted stem cell transplant. These receptors all stem from a female patient aged 2 to 10 who had a stem cell transplant for congenital amegakaryocytic thrombocytopenia, so the T cells may come from the graft donor.

The chain is built from TRBV2 and TRBJ2-5; the D is unclear. The CDR3 loop spans 11 amino acids. Germline V lookup: CDR1 SNHLY, CDR2 FYNNEI. Trimming removed 5 bases at V and 5 bases at J, with 6 bases between. The CDR3 coding sequence is TGTGCCAGCAGTATTTCGGAGACCCAGTACTTC. Amino acids: CASSISETQYF.

This chain connects TRBV9 to TRBJ1-1; TRBD1 might be the D (6 bases). The CDR3 has 13 amino acids. V lost 6 bases to trimming and J lost 0 bases, with 9 bases between them. Germline values: CDR1 SGDLS, CDR2 YYNGEE. The CDR3: CASKGGMNTEAFF. DNA for the CDR3: TGTGCCAGCAAGGGGGGAATGAACACTGAAGCTTTCTTT.

This clonotype was recorded a few times. The chain joins TRBV7-3 to TRBJ2-2; 7 positions match TRBD2. The trim removed 5 bases at V and 1 base at J, leaving 7 bases unmatched. Germline lookup yields CDR1 SGHTA and CDR2 FQGTGA. The CDR3 spans 16 residues. The CDR3 region is CASSPSPSGNTGELFF. CDR3 sequence (DNA): TGTGCCAGCAGCCCCTCCCCTAGCGGGAACACCGGGGAGCTGTTTTTT. Full variable domain (remainder filled in from reference TRBV7-3 and TRBJ2-2): GAGVSQTPSNKVTEKGKYVELRCDPISGHTALYWYRQSLGQGPEFLIYFQGTGAADDSGLPNDRFFAVRPEGSVSTLKIQRTERGDSAVYLCASSPSPSGNTGELFFGEGSRLTVL.

This clonotype was recorded once. The chain uses TRBV6-4 and TRBJ2-6, with D uncertain. Germline V lookup: CDR1 MRHNA, CDR2 SNTAGT. The CDR3 is 18 residues long. Trimming shortened V by 5 bases and J by 1 base, and 18 bases separated the two germline ends. The CDR3 is CASSPLITTSSGANVLTF. The CDR3, as DNA: TGTGCCAGCAGTCCTCTTATCACAACGTCGTCTGGGGCCAACGTCCTGACTTTC.

This clonotype was detected only a few times. The chain uses TRBV5-6 and TRBJ2-1, with D possibly TRBD2 on 5 matching bases. The length of the CDR3 is 15 residues. Germline V CDR1 and CDR2: SGHDT, YYEEEE. Trimming took 5 bases from V and 7 from J, leaving 19 bases between them. The CDR3 loop reads CASSSLRTSRNEQFF. The CDR3 nucleotides read TGTGCCAGCAGTAGTCTCCGAACTAGTCGGAATGAGCAGTTCTTC.

A few counts support this clonotype. V usage is TRBV13 and J usage is TRBJ2-1; perhaps TRBD1 as D (5 bases). The germline CDR1 and CDR2 sequences are PRHDT and FYEKMQ (reference sequence). V was trimmed by 2 bases and J by 8 bases, leaving 16 bases between them. The CDR3 consists of 15 residues. CDR3 amino acids: CASSLNRQGKDEQFF. CDR3 nucleotide sequence: TGTGCCAGCAGCTTAAATCGGCAGGGCAAGGATGAGCAGTTCTTC.

The rearrangement uses TRBV4-1 and TRBJ2-1; 11 nucleotides align to TRBD1. J gave up 7 bases and V 0 bases, and 5 bases lay outside the gene matches. The CDR3 is 16 amino acids. Germline V CDR1 and CDR2: MGHRA, YSYEKL. The CDR3 loop is CASSQERTGGRNEQFF. CDR3 in DNA: TGCGCCAGCAGCCAAGAAAGGACAGGGGGCAGGAATGAGCAGTTCTTC.

In its sample, this clonotype was seen a few times. The chain is built from TRBV7-8 and TRBJ2-1; no clear D gene. In germline, CDR1 is SGHVS, CDR2 FQNEAQ. Trimming removed 2 bases at V and 0 bases at J, with 11 bases between. CDR3 length: 16 residues. The CDR3 DNA follows: TGTGCCAGCAGCTTAAGACGATGGAGCTCCTACAATGAGCAGTTCTTC. Translation: CASSLRRWSSYNEQFF.

Ten or more counts support this clonotype. V and J are TRBV6-5 and TRBJ2-1; 7 bases fit TRBD2. The germline V gene has CDR1 MNHEY and CDR2 SVGAGI. V was pared by 3 bases and J by 5 bases, with 4 bases of the junction left unmatched. The CDR3 has 14 amino acids. This CDR3 reads CASSYWLADNEQFF. CDR3 nucleotide sequence: TGTGCCAGCAGTTATTGGCTAGCGGACAATGAGCAGTTCTTC.

This chain connects TRBV2 to TRBJ2-4; 8 nucleotides agree with TRBD2. The CDR3 spans 16 residues. The V gene end was trimmed by 5 bases and the J gene end by 1 base; junction bases not matched to a gene: 7. The germline gives CDR1 SNHLY, CDR2 FYNNEI. CDR3 sequence reads: CASSPYSGAAKNIQYF. The CDR3 DNA is TGTGCCAGCAGTCCTTATAGCGGGGCGGCCAAAAACATTCAGTACTTC.

This clonotype was seen only a few times. The rearrangement joins TRBV2 to TRBJ2-3, with 7 bases identical to TRBD1. This CDR3 is built from 15 residues. CDR1 is SNHLY, CDR2 FYNNEI, per germline. V lost 3 bases and J lost 2; bases outside the gene matches: 5. This CDR3 is CASSDGDRDTDTQYF. DNA of the CDR3: TGTGCCAGCAGTGACGGGGACAGAGACACAGATACGCAGTATTTT.

This clonotype came up a few times. The rearrangement links TRBV5-4 to TRBJ2-7, with 12 bases identical to TRBD2. V lost 4 bases, J lost 3 bases, and 8 bases stayed unmatched. The germline V gene encodes CDR1 SGHNT and CDR2 YYREEE (reference sequence). The CDR3 runs 16 residues. In DNA form, the CDR3 reads TGTGCCAGCAGCACTGGGACTAGCGGGTCCGTCTACGAGCAGTACTTC. It specifies CASSTGTSGSVYEQYF.

The chain links TRBV20-1 to TRBJ1-1; tentatively, D is TRBD1 (5 bases). The germline gives CDR1 DFQATT, CDR2 SNEGSKA (reference sequence). The CDR3 consists of 11 residues. V was trimmed by 4 bases and J by 7 bases, leaving 10 bases between them. CDR3 sequence (DNA): TGCAGTGCTAACGGGGGTGATGAAGCTTTCTTT. Amino acid sequence: CSANGGDEAFF.

The gene calls are TRBV7-9 and TRBJ2-3, with 10 bases lining up with TRBD2. The CDR3 is made up of 17 amino acids. Germline CDR1 is SEHNR and CDR2 is FQNEAQ (reference sequence). J was trimmed by 5 bases and V by 2 bases; bases with no gene match: 10. This CDR3 reads CASSLHRSGRAIDTQYF. The CDR3 DNA reads TGTGCCAGCAGCTTACACCGCAGCGGGAGGGCTATAGATACGCAGTATTTT.

There are a few counts of this clonotype. The V call is TRBV9, the J call TRBJ2-5; D unclear. The CDR3 spans 14 residues. The germline gives CDR1 SGDLS, CDR2 YYNGEE. The ends were cut back, 2 bases at V and 5 bases at J, with 13 bases in the middle. The CDR3 sequence is CASSVALDRETQYF. CDR3 in DNA: TGTGCCAGCAGCGTGGCCCTAGATCGGGAGACCCAGTACTTC.

The chain recombines TRBV14 with TRBJ2-2, with 8 bases aligning to TRBD1. The CDR3 length is 16 residues. The germline CDR1 and CDR2 sequences are SGHDN and FVKESK. After removal of 4 bases from V and 3 bases from J, the junction contained 7 bases not matched to a gene. Here the CDR3 reads CASSRTGNDDTGELFF. In DNA, the CDR3 is TGTGCCAGCAGCCGGACAGGGAATGATGACACCGGGGAGCTGTTTTTT.

This chain joins TRBV2 and TRBJ1-6; maybe TRBD1 (6 bases). The CDR3 is 14 residues long. CDR1 and CDR2 (germline): SNHLY, FYNNEI. V lost 4 bases and J lost 10, with 14 bases in between. The CDR3 nucleotides read TGTGCCAGCAGTGTGGCAGGGGACACGTCACCCCTCCACTTT. Its protein product is CASSVAGDTSPLHF.

The chain has TRBV12-3 or TRBV12-4 and TRBJ1-5; 10 nucleotides line up with TRBD1. There are 14 residues in the CDR3. The J segment lost 7 bases and the V segment lost 4 bases, leaving 4 bases of the junction unmatched. This chain's CDR3 is CASSWTGGGQPQHF. The CDR3 coding sequence is TGTGCCAGCAGTTGGACAGGGGGGGGACAGCCCCAGCATTTT.

The chain is built from TRBV20-1 and TRBJ2-7, with 7 bases identical to TRBD2. The V segment lost 1 base and the J segment 3 bases; nucleotides outside the gene matches: 3. Germline V gene data show CDR1 as DFQATT and CDR2 as SNEGSKA (reference sequence). This CDR3 is built from 13 residues. The CDR3 loop reads CSARGEGRYEQYF. CDR3 nucleotide sequence: TGCAGTGCTAGAGGGGAGGGACGCTACGAGCAGTACTTC.

This clonotype was recorded many times. This chain uses TRBV5-1 with TRBJ2-5; D may be TRBD2 (6 bases). V gave up 8 bases and J gave up 0 bases, with 14 bases separating them. The CDR3 spans 14 residues. Germline values: CDR1 SGHRS, CDR2 YFSETQ. The CDR3 here is CASSPGTHQETQYF. The CDR3 coding sequence is TGCGCCAGTTCTCCCGGGACTCACCAAGAGACCCAGTACTTC.

DNA of the CDR3: TGTGCCAGCAGTCACCGGGATAGGGGGCTCGAGCAGTACTTC. It specifies CASSHRDRGLEQYF. The chain recombines TRBV28 with TRBJ2-7; TRBD1 matches 7 bases. Germline V lookup: CDR1 MDHEN, CDR2 SYDVKM. The ends lost 5 bases at V and 6 bases at J; junction bases unmatched: 10. CDR3 size: 14 residues.

This clonotype has at least ten counts. The V and J genes are TRBV10-3 and TRBJ1-4; the D gene is possibly TRBD1 (5 bases). The germline V and J ends were trimmed by 2 bases and 7 bases, with 20 bases remaining between them. The CDR3 has 17 residues. Germline V lookup: CDR1 ENHRY, CDR2 SYGVKD. CDR3 in amino acids: CAISEGNIRGRGEKLFF. The CDR3 nucleotides are TGTGCCATCAGTGAGGGAAACATTAGGGGAAGAGGTGAAAAACTGTTTTTT.

This clonotype appeared many times. The chain combines TRBV3-1 with TRBJ2-2; TRBD2 matches at 8 bases. Germline V gene sequence: CDR1 LGHDT, CDR2 YNNKEL (reference sequence). The CDR3 totals 17 residues. J was trimmed by 1 base and V by 4 bases; bases with no gene match: 8. CDR3 bases: TGTGCCAGCAGCCCCTTCGGCGCGGGGGGGAACACCGGGGAGCTGTTTTTT. The encoded protein is CASSPFGAGGNTGELFF.

The chain couples TRBV7-3 to TRBJ2-5; TRBD2 agrees at 11 bases. The CDR3 is 16 residues long. Germline-derived CDR1 and CDR2 are SGHTA and FQGTGA. J lost 5 bases, V lost 5 bases, and 10 bases had no gene match. The DNA for the CDR3 is TGTGCCAGCAGCATTGTAGCGGGAGGGCCGGGGGAGACCCAGTACTTC. It translates to CASSIVAGGPGETQYF.

The V gene is TRBV9, the J gene TRBJ2-6, with D hard to call. Trimming shortened V by 0 bases and J by 4 bases, and 8 bases separated the two germline ends. This CDR3 comprises 15 residues. Germline V gene lookup returns CDR1 SGDLS and CDR2 YYNGEE. The CDR3 loop reads CASSVEGSGANVLTF. As DNA, the CDR3 is TGTGCCAGCAGCGTAGAAGGGTCCGGGGCCAACGTCCTGACTTTC.

In its sample, this clonotype was seen a few times. CDR3 in amino acids: CASSSMRGSRFTYEQYF. DNA for the CDR3: TGTGCCAGCAGCTCGATGCGGGGGTCCCGTTTTACCTACGAGCAGTACTTC. The genes are TRBV11-2 and TRBJ2-7, with TRBD2 matching over 7 bases. Per germline, CDR1 SGHAT and CDR2 FQNNGV. This CDR3 comprises 17 residues. With 4 bases clipped from V and 2 bases from J, the junction kept 14 bases outside the gene matches.

The chain employs TRBV28 and TRBJ1-3; the D gene is possibly TRBD1 (5 bases). V was trimmed by 7 bases and J by 1 base, leaving 11 bases between them. This CDR3 comprises 14 residues. Per the germline V gene, CDR1 is MDHEN and CDR2 is SYDVKM. Written as DNA, the CDR3 is TGTGCCAGCATGTTTGGGGGTTCTGGAAACACCATATATTTT. Protein sequence: CASMFGGSGNTIYF.

This clonotype was seen only a few times. This chain connects TRBV28 to TRBJ1-4; D not certain. V was pared by 2 bases and J by 8 bases, with 12 bases between. This CDR3 spans 14 amino acids. Germline values: CDR1 MDHEN, CDR2 SYDVKM. The CDR3 loop reads CASSLGLTLEKLFF. The DNA for the CDR3 is TGTGCCAGCAGTTTAGGCCTCACCCTGGAAAAACTGTTTTTT.

This clonotype was observed a single time. V usage is TRBV6-1 and J usage is TRBJ2-1, with D maybe TRBD2 (6 bases). V lost 8 bases and J lost 6, with 17 bases in between. Germline-derived CDR1 and CDR2 are MNHNS and SASEGT. This CDR3 has 14 amino acids. The CDR3 nucleotides read TGTGCCAGCCATAGCGGAATTTATACCAATGAGCAGTTCTTC. Amino acids: CASHSGIYTNEQFF.

This clonotype was observed a few times. The chain links TRBV12-3 or TRBV12-4 to TRBJ2-3; TRBD1 agrees at 7 bases. There are 14 residues in the CDR3. With 5 bases clipped from V and 2 bases from J, the junction kept 4 bases outside the gene matches. CDR3 DNA sequence: TGTGCCAGCAGTGTCGACAGGGTCACAGATACGCAGTATTTT. This sequence encodes CASSVDRVTDTQYF.

This clonotype occurred a few times. The chain combines TRBV27 with TRBJ2-5; TRBD2 agrees at 7 bases. The CDR3 runs to 12 residues. Germline lookup yields CDR1 MNHEY and CDR2 SMNVEV (reference sequence). V was pared by 8 bases and J by 5 bases, with 5 bases of the junction left unmatched. The CDR3 sequence is CASGTISETQYF. CDR3 coding DNA: TGTGCCAGCGGGACTATTAGCGAGACCCAGTACTTC.

The chain couples TRBV6-5 to TRBJ2-3; D gene unclear. CDR3 length equals 11 residues. Germline CDR1 and CDR2: MNHEY and SVGAGI. Between the trimmed V and J ends, which lost 7 bases and 6 bases, there was a span of 8 bases. The CDR3 DNA sequence: TGTGCCAGCACCCAAGGGGATACGCAGTATTTT. This translates into CASTQGDTQYF.